This paragraph reports one TCR beta chain. What it binds is not known. This record comes from a study of CD8+ T cells in alopecia areata. Study-wide points: Scalp data also include sequences from resident alphabeta T cells of normal skin. TCRs were shared less clearly across patients than in mice, possibly for HLA-related reasons.

Cell sorting on a FACSAria was used to separate CD4+ and CD8+ T cells from the PBMCs. The CDR3 has 13 residues. Germline values: CDR1 GTSNPN, CDR2 SVGIG (reference sequence). The V end lost 3 bases, the J end lost 4 bases, and 12 bases lay between the germline ends. Extracted from the samples, RNA was reverse transcribed into cDNA to serve as the sequencing template. The method was immunoSEQ multiplex PCR; TCRdb's version includes in-frame clones alone and lacks a portion of them. The sample carries under 300,000 clones, 67% recorded once. The chain combines TRBV30 with TRBJ1-2; no definite D call. The sample in question was CD4+ T cells sorted from blood, obtained at week 0. The receptor was isolated from a human donor with alopecia areata. CDR3 in amino acids: CAWSGDRVYGYTF. In DNA, the CDR3 is TGTGCCTGGAGCGGTGATCGCGTCTATGGCTACACCTTC.